At least ten counts were recorded for the clone carrying this TCR beta chain. A single record per CDR3 protein comes from TCRdb applying MiXCR to the 5' RACE reads. The table shows 150,000 or so distinct CDR3 sequences, with under 4.5% occurring only once. Healthy Caucasians supplied all donations. V was cut by 7 bases and J by 3 bases, with 13 bases left in between. The CDR3 is 14 amino acids. Germline loops: CDR1 SGHTA, CDR2 FQGNSA. The data were taken from a study of identical twins. The specimen sequenced was memory T cells sorted from blood. The rearrangement joins TRBV7-2 to TRBJ2-1; the D gene is possibly TRBD2 (6 bases). The TCR originated in a man aged 18 to 29 in good health. In DNA, the CDR3 is TGTGCCAGCACCTGGGGACTTATCTACAATGAGCAGTTCTTC. Translation gives CASTWGLIYNEQFF.